This TCR beta chain was found in a study of vaccination and CD4 T cells after COVID-19. The V end was cut by 4 bases, the J end by 0 bases, with 16 bases between. Germline V lookup: CDR1 SEHNR, CDR2 FQNEAQ (reference sequence). The CDR3 sequence is 17 residues long. Treatment meaning: roughly 10-day PBMC culture with coronavirus spike peptide pools or control peptides (ViraFEST assay). Harvesting of the unexposed donor's CD4+ T cells predated the COVID-19 pandemic (2011-2018). Cultured CD4+ T cell DNA underwent sequencing with the Oncomine TCR Beta short-read assay. Someone extracted genomic DNA from cultured CD4+ T cells. TCRdb redid the calling of the PCR reads with MiXCR, one entry per CDR3 protein. The sample carries some 8,000 distinct CDR3 sequences, less than 50% recorded once. As for this clonotype: Its antigen is unknown.

The V gene is TRBV7-9, the J gene TRBJ1-3, with D possibly being TRBD1 (6 bases). The TCR originated in a human donor in good health. The sequenced sample consisted of CD4+ T cells from blood, cultured in vitro. This CDR3 reads CASSWPRGAASGNTIYF. CDR3 sequence (DNA): TGTGCCAGCAGCTGGCCTCGGGGGGCTGCCTCTGGAAACACCATATATTTT.